The 27 T cell receptor beta chains presented below share a single source sample, sequenced in a study of blood T cell repertoires in COVID-19. Data came from immunoSEQ multiplex PCR; TCRdb stores just in-frame clones and leaves some out. Among more than 300,000 clones listed, 75% to 90% were seen once. The material sequenced was PBMCs or T cells enriched from blood (not recorded which). The source is a woman in her forties or fifties who had recovered from COVID-19.

The chain combines TRBV24-1 with TRBJ1-1; D is undetermined. V was shortened by 1 base and J by 4 bases, with 12 bases between the two germline ends. The length of the CDR3 is 15 residues. Germline V gene sequence: CDR1 KGHDR, CDR2 SFDVKD. DNA of the CDR3: TGTGCCACCAGTGATTTATCCCGGGGAGGCACTGAAGCTTTCTTT. Its protein is CATSDLSRGGTEAFF.

This rearrangement joins TRBV7-9 to TRBJ2-3; 13 positions agree with TRBD2. Germline trimming cut 5 bases from V and 2 bases from J; bases unmatched to any gene: 4. Germline V gene sequence: CDR1 SEHNR, CDR2 FQNEAQ (reference sequence). The CDR3 is 16 residues long. The CDR3 loop reads CASSQGLAGFTDTQYF. DNA for the CDR3: TGTGCCAGCAGCCAGGGACTAGCGGGATTCACAGATACGCAGTATTTT.

The chain combines TRBV6-2 or TRBV6-3 with TRBJ2-7; TRBD1 is a possible D gene (5 bases). The length of the CDR3 is 13 residues. V gave up 5 bases and J gave up 2 bases, with 10 bases separating them. CDR1 is MNHEY, CDR2 SVGEGT, per germline. In DNA, the CDR3 is TGTGCCAGCAGTCAAGGGGCCCCCTACGAGCAGTACTTC. Protein product: CASSQGAPYEQYF.

The genes are TRBV28 and TRBJ1-3; D is unresolved. V was pared by 2 bases and J by 3 bases, with 8 bases between. Germline V gene sequence: CDR1 MDHEN, CDR2 SYDVKM. The CDR3 runs 14 residues. DNA for the CDR3: TGTGCCAGCAGTTTACGCGCATTTGGAAACACCATATATTTT. It encodes CASSLRAFGNTIYF.

The chain is built from TRBV9 and TRBJ2-2; D remains unclear. V lost 3 bases and J lost 5, with 17 bases in between. Germline V gene sequence: CDR1 SGDLS, CDR2 YYNGEE. The CDR3 contains 16 residues. CDR3 DNA sequence: TGTGCCAGCAGCGCCGCTAAAATGAACCCTACCGGGGAGCTGTTTTTT. Its protein is CASSAAKMNPTGELFF.

The rearrangement links TRBV5-1 to TRBJ1-2, with 7 nucleotides matching TRBD1. The ends lost 3 bases at V and 5 bases at J; junction bases unmatched: 7. Germline assignment: CDR1 SGHRS and CDR2 YFSETQ. The CDR3 loop spans 14 amino acids. The CDR3 protein is CASSWIGTEYGYTF. CDR3 DNA sequence: TGCGCCAGCAGCTGGATCGGGACAGAATATGGCTACACCTTC.

Only a few counts were recorded for this clone. V is TRBV6-5 and J is TRBJ1-2; TRBD1 matches 9 bases. V trimming: 6 bases; J trimming: 4 bases; junction bases outside the gene matches: 9. Germline V gene data show CDR1 as MNHEY and CDR2 as SVGAGI. This CDR3 region has 15 residues. CDR3 sequence reads: CASSHPGTGIYGYTF. The CDR3 coding sequence is TGTGCCAGCAGCCACCCCGGGACAGGGATCTATGGCTACACCTTC.

The count of this clone is one. The V and J genes are TRBV29-1 and TRBJ1-4; D is ambiguous. V lost 7 bases to trimming and J lost 4 bases, with 10 bases between them. The CDR3 has 12 residues. Germline CDR1 and CDR2: SQVTM and ANQGSEA. CDR3 sequence: CSALESNEKLFF. CDR3 coding DNA: TGCAGCGCTCTGGAGAGTAATGAAAAACTGTTTTTT.

This clone was counted only a few times. The rearrangement joins TRBV11-3 to TRBJ2-4; no definite D call. Germline V CDR1 and CDR2: SGHNT, YENEEA. The CDR3 extends over 13 amino acids. The V end lost 5 bases, the J end lost 5 bases, and 10 bases lay between the germline ends. DNA for the CDR3: TGTGCCAGCAGCCCCGGCAGCGAAAACATTCAGTACTTC. It encodes CASSPGSENIQYF.

This chain links TRBV7-2 with TRBJ2-2; D may be TRBD2 (5 bases). CDR3 size: 12 residues. In germline, CDR1 is SGHTA, CDR2 FQGNSA. Trimming removed 8 bases at V and 8 bases at J, with 12 bases between. This CDR3 reads CASGFSGGELFF. CDR3 in DNA: TGTGCCAGCGGATTCTCGGGGGGGGAGCTGTTTTTT. Full variable domain (missing parts from reference TRBV7-2 and TRBJ2-2): GAGVSQSPSNKVTEKGKDVELRCDPISGHTALYWYRQSLGQGLEFLIYFQGNSAPDKSGLPSDRFSAERTGGSVSTLTIQRTQQEDSAVYLCASGFSGGELFFGEGSRLTVL.

The genes are TRBV5-1 and TRBJ2-1, with D hard to call. The CDR3 spans 12 residues. CDR1 and CDR2 (germline): SGHRS, YFSETQ. V dropped 9 bases and J dropped 3 bases, with 10 bases sitting between them. The CDR3 sequence: CATYDDYNEQFF. The CDR3 bases are TGCGCCACCTACGATGACTACAATGAGCAGTTCTTC. Combining the CDR3 with reference TRBV5-1 and TRBJ2-1 gives the whole variable domain KAGVTQTPRYLIKTRGQQVTLSCSPISGHRSVSWYQQTPGQGLQFLFEYFSETQRNKGNFPGRFSGRQFSNSRSEMNVSTLELGDSALYLCATYDDYNEQFFGPGTRLTVL.

The gene calls are TRBV30 and TRBJ1-2; no definite D call. The CDR3 contains 16 residues. Trimming removed 0 bases at V and 0 bases at J, with 14 bases between. Germline V lookup: CDR1 GTSNPN, CDR2 SVGIG (reference sequence). The CDR3: CAWSVGATGANYGYTF. The CDR3 nucleotides read TGTGCCTGGAGTGTCGGCGCCACCGGAGCTAACTATGGCTACACCTTC.

The V call is TRBV3-1 (or the pseudogene TRBV3-2), the J call TRBJ2-1; 13 bases map to TRBD2. The ends lost 4 bases at V and 8 bases at J; junction bases unmatched: 5. The CDR3 has 15 residues. CDR1 LGHDT and CDR2 YNNKEL come from the germline V gene (reference sequence). CDR3 coding DNA: TGTGCCAGCAGCCGACTAGCGGGAGGTGTGTATGAGCAGTTCTTC. Translation: CASSRLAGGVYEQFF.

The rearrangement joins TRBV4-1 to TRBJ2-7; TRBD1 is a possible D gene (6 bases). V gave up 1 base and J gave up 3 bases, with 13 bases separating them. Germline CDR1 and CDR2: MGHRA and YSYEKL. The CDR3 totals 15 residues. Here the CDR3 reads CASSQGPGQIYEQYF. The CDR3 DNA reads TGCGCCAGCAGCCAAGGCCCCGGACAGATCTACGAGCAGTACTTC.

This chain connects TRBV6-5 to TRBJ2-7, with 8 bases aligning to TRBD2. In germline, CDR1 is MNHEY, CDR2 SVGAGI. The CDR3 is 15 amino acids. V lost 6 bases and J lost 2; bases outside the gene matches: 9. The CDR3 DNA sequence: TGTGCCAGCAGCGACGGGGGGGCGCTTCCCTACGAGCAGTACTTC. It translates to CASSDGGALPYEQYF.

The gene calls are TRBV12-3 or TRBV12-4 and TRBJ1-4; D unresolved. The CDR3 runs 12 residues. Trimming stripped 8 bases from V and 8 bases from J, with 12 bases between. Here the CDR3 reads CASSSSGEKLFF. DNA for the CDR3: TGTGCCAGCTCCTCTTCAGGCGAAAAACTGTTTTTT.

This chain joins TRBV5-1 and TRBJ2-1, with 13 bases fitting TRBD2. The junction had 4 bases not matched to a gene; V was cut back by 1 base and J by 6 bases. The CDR3 is made up of 16 amino acids. Germline CDR1 reads SGHRS; CDR2 reads YFSETQ. The CDR3 region has the DNA TGCGCCAGCAGCTTGAAACTAGCGGGAGGGCCCAATGAGCAGTTCTTC. Translated: CASSLKLAGGPNEQFF.

J is TRBJ1-2 and V is TRBV6-2 or TRBV6-3, with D tentatively TRBD1 (6 bases). Germline V lookup: CDR1 MNHEY, CDR2 SVGEGT. CDR3 length equals 12 residues. Trimming removed 5 bases from V and 7 bases from J, with 11 bases in between. The CDR3 DNA sequence: TGTGCCAGCAGTCAAACAGGGCCTGGCTACACCTTC. It yields the protein CASSQTGPGYTF.

This chain connects TRBV4-3 to TRBJ2-1; TRBD2 aligns across 8 bases. This CDR3 region has 19 residues. Germline V lookup: CDR1 LGHNA, CDR2 YSLEER. V lost 1 base, J lost 8 bases, and 19 bases stayed unmatched. CDR3 amino acids: CASSQGTGGGRQPADEQFF. CDR3 DNA sequence: TGCGCCAGCAGCCAAGGAACCGGGGGCGGGAGGCAACCCGCGGATGAGCAGTTCTTC.

J is TRBJ2-4 and V is TRBV11-3; a possible D gene is TRBD2 (6 bases). This CDR3 region has 14 residues. Trimming removed 5 bases from V and 7 bases from J, with 15 bases in between. The V gene's germline CDR1 is SGHNT and CDR2 YENEEA. CDR3 DNA sequence: TGTGCCAGCAGCGGGGGGAGTTCCTCGAACATTCAGTACTTC. Protein: CASSGGSSSNIQYF.

The V and J genes are TRBV18 and TRBJ1-1; D unresolved. Per germline, CDR1 KGHSH and CDR2 LQKENI. CDR3 length equals 14 residues. Trimming removed 1 base at V and 2 bases at J, with 8 bases between. The CDR3 protein is CASSPREKNTEAFF. The DNA for the CDR3 is TGTGCCAGCTCACCACGAGAAAAAAACACTGAAGCTTTCTTT.

The V gene is TRBV12-3 or TRBV12-4, the J gene TRBJ1-6; 9 bases match TRBD1. This CDR3 is built from 12 residues. Germline trimming cut 4 bases from V and 14 bases from J; bases unmatched to any gene: 3. The CDR3: CASSWGQGTLHF. The CDR3 DNA reads as TGTGCCAGCAGTTGGGGACAGGGAACCCTCCACTTT.

As concerns this clone: The same CDR3 arises from other DNA sequences in this sample as well. This chain links TRBV30 with TRBJ1-5, with TRBD1 identical over 10 bases. This CDR3 has 13 residues. J was trimmed by 2 bases and V by 5 bases; bases with no gene match: 0. The germline V gene encodes CDR1 GTSNPN and CDR2 SVGIG (reference sequence). The CDR3 DNA sequence: TGTGCCTGGGGGACAGGGGGCAATCAGCCCCAGCATTTT. The encoded protein is CAWGTGGNQPQHF.

The V and J genes are TRBV6-5 and TRBJ1-4, with 7 nucleotides matching TRBD1. Germline CDR1 MNHEY, CDR2 SVGAGI. The CDR3 totals 16 residues. Trimming removed 4 bases from V and 8 bases from J; junction bases left unmatched: 13. The CDR3 loop reads CASSSSPGTAWEKLFF. For the CDR3, the DNA is TGTGCCAGCAGTTCCTCACCGGGGACAGCCTGGGAAAAACTGTTTTTT.

The chain carries TRBV7-9 and TRBJ2-5; D uncertain. V shed 5 bases and J shed 4 bases, with 8 bases lying between them. Germline CDR1 SEHNR, CDR2 FQNEAQ (reference sequence). The CDR3 sequence is 12 residues long. CDR3 DNA sequence: TGTGCCAGCAGCGCATCGGGAGAGACCCAGTACTTC. This translates into CASSASGETQYF.

The chain links TRBV4-3 to TRBJ2-3, with D uncertain. Germline values: CDR1 LGHNA, CDR2 YSLEER. The CDR3 is 15 amino acids. The V end lost 3 bases, the J end lost 2 bases, and 12 bases lay between the germline ends. CDR3 loop: CASSQSLNPTDTQYF. In DNA form, the CDR3 reads TGCGCCAGCAGCCAGTCACTTAATCCCACAGATACGCAGTATTTT.

The J gene is TRBJ2-7, the V gene TRBV25-1; 9 nucleotides line up with TRBD2. The length of the CDR3 is 16 residues. The germline V gene encodes CDR1 MGHDK and CDR2 SYGVNS. With 1 base clipped from V and 3 bases from J, the junction kept 7 bases outside the gene matches. CDR3 region: CASSELGREGNYEQYF. CDR3 sequence (DNA): TGTGCCAGCAGTGAATTGGGGCGGGAGGGAAACTACGAGCAGTACTTC.